Below, one T cell receptor beta chain is given with its context. The target antigen is unknown. 13 Jbeta primers and 60 Vbeta primers were used for the PCR. Per the study methods: Later work found 65 million to 85 million unique TCR beta chains, with roughly 11 million shared. Here immunoSEQ multiplex PCR was the method, and the copy in TCRdb shows in-frame clones only, minus some. That table gives V, J and clone size, and the DNA gave D and trimming. The table shows 76,000 or so clones, with under 85% occurring only once. Whereas donors were nominally healthy upon sampling, unrecorded immune exposures were probable. The sample is drawn from a study of cytomegalovirus exposure and HLA in healthy donors. The study, taken as a whole, reports: The study designated roughly 160 TCR beta chains cytomegalovirus-associated. Versus the approximately 720-donor mean, an Asian-associated ancestry cluster reportedly showed fewer N-insertions in a later analysis.

Sequencing was done on a sample of PBMCs. The TCR comes from a woman aged 40 to 55 in good health and CMV-seropositive.

This CDR3 is CSAGEYGYGYTF. CDR3 coding DNA: TGCAGCGCAGGGGAGTATGGCTATGGCTACACCTTC. The chain is built from TRBV29-1 and TRBJ1-2, with D perhaps TRBD1 (6 bases). CDR3 length equals 12 residues. CDR1 SQVTM and CDR2 ANQGSEA come from the germline V gene. Trimming left V 7 bases short and J 4 bases short, with 13 bases between.